Listed below are T cell receptor beta chains from one sample, sequenced in a study of T cell responses to AZD1222 COVID-19 vaccine. Clones were sequenced by immunoSEQ multiplex PCR, and TCRdb holds only the in-frame ones, with some missing. The sample lists around 120,000 clones; approximately 84% were seen once. This specimen consisted of peripheral blood, obtained on day 0 of AZD1222 vaccination. The receptors were sampled from an adult in good health. CDR3s include the opening cysteine and the closing phenylalanine or tryptophan. D genes are given only for firm matches. Part of the rows lack a size; the others show once, few, many or a class for expanded clones.

cdr3_length clone_size j_call d_call v_call cdr3_nt cdr3_aa
14 once TRBJ2-1 - TRBV7-9 TGTGCCAGCACCGTTCCTCCATGGGGGCAGGAGCAGTTCTTC CASTVPPWGQEQFF
15 - TRBJ1-1 - TRBV6-5 TGTGCCAGCAGTTACTCTGGGACACCGGGCACTGAAGCTTTCTTT CASSYSGTPGTEAFF
14 - TRBJ1-1 - TRBV7-2 TGTGCCAGCAGGCCCGGGACAACGAACACTGAAGCTTTCTTT CASRPGTTNTEAFF
11 - TRBJ2-3 - TRBV20-1 TGCAGTGCATTGGTAGCAGATACGCAGTATTTT CSALVADTQYF
15 - TRBJ2-7 - TRBV12-2 TGTGCAAGTCGCTTAGCTTTAAGATGGCCCTACGAGCAGTACTTC CASRLALRWPYEQYF
13 - TRBJ1-4 - TRBV12-3/TRBV12-4 TGTGCCAGCAGTTTGAGGATTAATGAAAAACTGTTTTTT CASSLRINEKLFF
11 - TRBJ1-2 - TRBV2 TGTGCCAGCGTCTTATCAGGTGGCTACACCTTC CASVLSGGYTF
15 - TRBJ1-1 - TRBV7-9 TGTGCCAGCAGCGAAATAGACAGCGGGAACACTGAAGCTTTCTTT CASSEIDSGNTEAFF
13 - TRBJ1-1 - TRBV28 TGTGCCAGCAGCCCCCCACTAACAACTGAAGCTTTCTTT CASSPPLTTEAFF
19 once TRBJ1-1 - TRBV9 TGTGCCAGCAGCGTAGAGGGTGGGGGGACAAAATACATGAACACTGAAGCTTTCTTT CASSVEGGGTKYMNTEAFF
16 - TRBJ2-1 TRBD2 TRBV15 TGTGCCACCAGCAGAGATCTAGCGGGAGGGGACAATGAGCAGTTCTTC CATSRDLAGGDNEQFF
15 - TRBJ2-7 - TRBV18 TGTGCCAGCTCACCTAAGGCCGATGGATCCTACGAGCAGTACTTC CASSPKADGSYEQYF
19 - TRBJ2-1 TRBD2 TRBV19 TGTGCCAGTACTGGAATTAGGGCTAGCGGCACCATCTCCTACAATGAGCAGTTCTTC CASTGIRASGTISYNEQFF
15 once TRBJ2-1 TRBD2 TRBV27 TGTGCCAGCAGCTACGGACTAGCGGGAGGTAATGAGCAGTTCTTC CASSYGLAGGNEQFF
13 - TRBJ1-2 - TRBV10-3 TGTGCCATCAGTGAGGGGGGAGGGGATGGCTACACCTTC CAISEGGGDGYTF
14 - TRBJ1-6 - TRBV27 TGTGCCACCTCGGCGAATTTCGAAGGTTCACCCCTCCACTTT CATSANFEGSPLHF
15 - TRBJ2-7 TRBD1 TRBV6-5 TGTGCCAGCAGTTACGCCGGGACAGGGGCCTACGAGCAGTACTTC CASSYAGTGAYEQYF
16 - TRBJ2-2 - TRBV6-1 TGTGCCAGCAGTGATGGAGGGCTGGCTATCACCGGGGAGCTGTTTTTT CASSDGGLAITGELFF
16 - TRBJ2-1 - TRBV7-2 TGTGCCAGCAGCCCCCTACTTCGTAGCGGTTACAATGAGCAGTTCTTC CASSPLLRSGYNEQFF
16 - TRBJ1-5 - TRBV6-5 TGTGCCAGCAGTTACTCTACCCCAAGGGCAAATCAGCCCCAGCATTTT CASSYSTPRANQPQHF
18 - TRBJ2-2 TRBD1 TRBV24-1 TGTGCCACCAGTGATAGATACAGGGGAATGGGAAACACCGGGGAGCTGTTTTTT CATSDRYRGMGNTGELFF
13 - TRBJ2-7 - TRBV28 TGTGCCAGCAGTTTAGGGACCCTCTACGAGCAGTACTTC CASSLGTLYEQYF
15 - TRBJ1-2 - TRBV5-1 TGCGCCAGCAGCTTAACAGGGATCGGGGACTATGGCTACACCTTC CASSLTGIGDYGYTF
12 - TRBJ1-1 TRBD1 TRBV2 TGTGCCAGCAGTTATGGACAGGTTGAAGCTTTCTTT CASSYGQVEAFF
15 - TRBJ2-1 TRBD2 TRBV4-2 TGTGCCAGCAGCCCCGGGGGGGTAACCTACAATGAGCAGTTCTTC CASSPGGVTYNEQFF
16 - TRBJ2-1 - TRBV4-2 TGTGCCAGCAGCCAAGATATAGTACCGATAAACAATGAGCAGTTCTTC CASSQDIVPINNEQFF
17 - TRBJ1-6 TRBD1 TRBV28 TGTGCCAGCAGTTTAGAGGGGACAGGGACGAGCAATTCACCCCTCCACTTT CASSLEGTGTSNSPLHF
14 once TRBJ2-7 - TRBV7-6 TGTGCCAGCAGCCAGGGGATGGGGTTGTACGAGCAGTACTTC CASSQGMGLYEQYF
15 - TRBJ1-2 - TRBV2 TGTGCCAGCACCCAACGCGGGGGGGGCGGCTATGGCTACACCTTC CASTQRGGGGYGYTF
14 - TRBJ2-3 TRBD2 TRBV6-5 TGTGCCAGCATAGCGGGGGGGCATCCAGATACGCAGTATTTT CASIAGGHPDTQYF
16 - TRBJ2-2 TRBD1 TRBV28 TGTGCCAGCTTGATGGGGGGGACAGGGGTCACCGGGGAGCTGTTTTTT CASLMGGTGVTGELFF
14 - TRBJ2-7 - TRBV30 TGTGCCTTCACAACGGAGCGGTGGGGACGGGAGCAGTACTTC CAFTTERWGREQYF
15 - TRBJ2-1 - TRBV24-1 TGTGCCACCAGTGATTCGCGGGGTTTTCGGGATGAGCAGTTCTTC CATSDSRGFRDEQFF
15 - TRBJ2-5 TRBD2 TRBV5-1 TGCGCCAGCAGCCTTGGCGCAGCGGGGGGTGAGACCCAGTACTTC CASSLGAAGGETQYF
14 - TRBJ2-1 - TRBV7-2 TGTGCCAGCAGCTTAGTATTAGGCGGAAATGAGCAGTTCTTC CASSLVLGGNEQFF
14 - TRBJ2-1 - TRBV28 TGTGCCAGCAGTTTGATAGCCGGGTCTTCTGAGCAGTTCTTC CASSLIAGSSEQFF
13 once TRBJ2-7 - TRBV10-2 TGCGCCATCCGGGACAAAGCTTCCTACGAGCAGTACTTC CAIRDKASYEQYF
11 - TRBJ1-2 - TRBV20-1 TGCAGTGCTAGTAAGTCCTATGGCTACACCTTC CSASKSYGYTF
14 - TRBJ2-3 - TRBV28 TGTGCCAGCGCAGTCCCCTCGACAGTAGATACGCAGTATTTT CASAVPSTVDTQYF
15 - TRBJ2-5 - TRBV2 TGTGCCAGCAGTGGGACACCCGGTGGACAAGAGACCCAGTACTTC CASSGTPGGQETQYF
17 - TRBJ2-7 TRBD2 TRBV3-1/TRBV3-2 TGTGCCAGCAGCCAAGTTTGGCAGAAGCGGGGGCACTACGAGCAGTACTTC CASSQVWQKRGHYEQYF
13 - TRBJ1-2 TRBD1 TRBV18 TGTGCCAGCTCACAGGGACAGGACTATGGCTACACCTTC CASSQGQDYGYTF
15 - TRBJ2-7 TRBD1 TRBV7-2 TGTGCCAGCAGCCGCTGGGCAGGGGGCTCCTACGAGCAGTACTTC CASSRWAGGSYEQYF
14 - TRBJ2-5 - TRBV2 TGTGCCAGCAGTGAACGGGTCTGGGGGGAGACCCAGTACTTC CASSERVWGETQYF
14 - TRBJ2-1 TRBD2 TRBV11-1 TGTGCCAGCAGCTTAGAGACTAGCGGTAATGAGCAGTTCTTC CASSLETSGNEQFF
13 - TRBJ1-1 - TRBV27 TGTGCCAGCCACGGGTTTTCGAACACTGAAGCTTTCTTT CASHGFSNTEAFF
15 - TRBJ2-6 - TRBV9 TGTGCCAGCAGCGAAGGGGAGCCTGGGGCCAACGTCCTGACTTTC CASSEGEPGANVLTF
13 - TRBJ1-2 - TRBV29-1 TGCAGCGTCCATGAAGGGGGGGGCTATGGCTACACCTTC CSVHEGGGYGYTF
16 - TRBJ2-5 TRBD2 TRBV15 TGTGCCACCAGCAGAGATTTGGCGGGAGTGGGAGAGACCCAGTACTTC CATSRDLAGVGETQYF
13 - TRBJ2-5 - TRBV10-1 TGCGCCAGCAGTGACATAGGGGAAGAGACCCAGTACTTC CASSDIGEETQYF
14 - TRBJ1-2 - TRBV4-3 TGCGCCAGCAGCCAAGGGGGCAGCTACTATGGCTACACCTTC CASSQGGSYYGYTF